This TCR beta chain was captured by sequencing in a study of OX40 agonist ivuxolimab in advanced cancers. TCRdb keeps only in-frame clones here, not all; method: immunoSEQ multiplex PCR. The sample shows fewer than 95,000 clones, roughly 80% of them seen only once. This TCR was recovered from an adult with an advanced solid tumor such as melanoma, head and neck, liver or kidney cancer. The specimen comprised CD4+ or CD8+ T cells sorted from blood, sampled in a trial of the OX40 agonist ivuxolimab.

The CDR3 DNA is TGCGCCAGCAGTTCGAGGTTGGGGGTCACAGATACGCAGTATTTT. This translates into CASSSRLGVTDTQYF. The chain employs TRBV5-1 and TRBJ2-3, with D possibly called TRBD1 or TRBD2 (5 bases each). V was shortened by 5 bases and J by 2 bases, with 15 bases between the two germline ends. The CDR3 spans 15 residues. Germline V gene lookup returns CDR1 SGHRS and CDR2 YFSETQ.